A selection of T cell receptor beta chains follows, all from one sample in a study of T-cell memory formation after mild COVID-19. From the 5' RACE reads, TCRdb called clonotypes with MiXCR, one entry per CDR3 protein. Among approximately 300,000 distinct CDR3 sequences, approximately 19% were seen once, and the ten largest hold 21%. The specimen sequenced was PBMCs or a T cell subset sorted from them (not recorded which). These receptors all stem from a man between 18 and 35 years old who had mild COVID-19 (a few samples of this study predate the infection). Cell type and time point are not known. Each CDR3 is given with its conserved first and last residue. Each record gives: CDR3 DNA, CDR3 protein, clone size, V gene, J gene, D gene. The D gene is left open where the match is weak. Some rows mark clone size as missing; the rest say once, few, many or name a class of expanded clone.

cdr3_nt: TGCGCCAGCAGTTCAGAATCTAGCACAGATACGCAGTATTTT; cdr3_aa: CASSSESSTDTQYF; clone_size: few; v_call: TRBV5-1; j_call: TRBJ2-3; d_call: NA
cdr3_nt: TGTGCCAGCAGCTTGGTGGGGACCCGGGACAGGGATCAGCCCCAGCATTTT; cdr3_aa: CASSLVGTRDRDQPQHF; clone_size: once; v_call: TRBV5-5; j_call: TRBJ1-5; d_call: TRBD1
cdr3_nt: TGTGCCAGCAGTTTCTCCGCGGGGGTCACAGATACGCAGTATTTT; cdr3_aa: CASSFSAGVTDTQYF; clone_size: NA; v_call: TRBV12-3/TRBV12-4; j_call: TRBJ2-3; d_call: TRBD2
cdr3_nt: TGTGCCAGCAGCCGGCGACAGGTCGGAGCTGGGCGGCAGCCCCAGCATTTT; cdr3_aa: CASSRRQVGAGRQPQHF; clone_size: NA; v_call: TRBV5-6; j_call: TRBJ1-5; d_call: NA
cdr3_nt: TGTGCCAGCAGCTTAGGGGCAGCAACTAATGAAAAACTGTTTTTT; cdr3_aa: CASSLGAATNEKLFF; clone_size: few; v_call: TRBV7-6; j_call: TRBJ1-4; d_call: NA
cdr3_nt: TGTGCCAGCGTTCTCAGCTCCTACAATGAGCAGTTCTTC; cdr3_aa: CASVLSSYNEQFF; clone_size: many; v_call: TRBV6-2/TRBV6-3; j_call: TRBJ2-1; d_call: NA
cdr3_nt: TGCGCCAGCAGCTTCCTAGCGGGGTATTCGAACACCGGGGAGCTGTTTTTT; cdr3_aa: CASSFLAGYSNTGELFF; clone_size: few; v_call: TRBV5-1; j_call: TRBJ2-2; d_call: TRBD2
cdr3_nt: TGCGCCAGCAGCTGGCCACTAGCGGGGGAAGATACGCAGTATTTT; cdr3_aa: CASSWPLAGEDTQYF; clone_size: NA; v_call: TRBV5-1; j_call: TRBJ2-3; d_call: TRBD2
cdr3_nt: TGCGCCAGCAGCCCGGGGACAGAAGAAGAGACCCAGTACTTC; cdr3_aa: CASSPGTEEETQYF; clone_size: NA; v_call: TRBV5-1; j_call: TRBJ2-5; d_call: TRBD1
cdr3_nt: TGTGCCACCAGTGAGGGGACGGTAAACTATGGCTACACCTTC; cdr3_aa: CATSEGTVNYGYTF; clone_size: NA; v_call: TRBV24-1; j_call: TRBJ1-2; d_call: NA
cdr3_nt: TGTGCCAGCAGCAACGGGGGGAACACTGAAGCTTTCTTT; cdr3_aa: CASSNGGNTEAFF; clone_size: NA; v_call: TRBV7-2; j_call: TRBJ1-1; d_call: NA
cdr3_nt: TGTGCCAGCAGCTTTCCGGGACAGGGTTTAGGTCCTTTCGATGAGCAGTTCTTC; cdr3_aa: CASSFPGQGLGPFDEQFF; clone_size: many; v_call: TRBV7-2; j_call: TRBJ2-1; d_call: TRBD1
cdr3_nt: TGTGCCAGTAGACAGGGACAGGCTTCCACTGAAGCTTTCTTT; cdr3_aa: CASRQGQASTEAFF; clone_size: NA; v_call: TRBV19; j_call: TRBJ1-1; d_call: TRBD1
cdr3_nt: TGTGCCAGCAGCCAAGATGACTGGTGGGAGACCCAGTACTTC; cdr3_aa: CASSQDDWWETQYF; clone_size: NA; v_call: TRBV14; j_call: TRBJ2-5; d_call: NA
cdr3_nt: TGTGCCAGCAGCGGCGGGATCGGGGGCTATGGCTACACCTTC; cdr3_aa: CASSGGIGGYGYTF; clone_size: few; v_call: TRBV3-1; j_call: TRBJ1-2; d_call: NA
cdr3_nt: TGTGCCAGCAGCATGTACAGGGGGCGAGACACCGGGGAGCTGTTTTTT; cdr3_aa: CASSMYRGRDTGELFF; clone_size: NA; v_call: TRBV5-5; j_call: TRBJ2-2; d_call: TRBD1
cdr3_nt: TGCAGTGCCGCGGGACTACCACTAAACATTCAGTACTTC; cdr3_aa: CSAAGLPLNIQYF; clone_size: few; v_call: TRBV20-1; j_call: TRBJ2-4; d_call: TRBD2
cdr3_nt: TGTGCCAGCAGCCCGACTATTGACTATGGCTACACCTTC; cdr3_aa: CASSPTIDYGYTF; clone_size: few; v_call: TRBV5-6; j_call: TRBJ1-2; d_call: NA
cdr3_nt: TGTGCCAGCAGCCAAGTTCTGAGCAATCAGCCCCAGCATTTT; cdr3_aa: CASSQVLSNQPQHF; clone_size: few; v_call: TRBV3-1; j_call: TRBJ1-5; d_call: NA
cdr3_nt: TGTGCCAGTAGACGGACAGGGCAAAACTCTGAAGCTTTCTTT; cdr3_aa: CASRRTGQNSEAFF; clone_size: few; v_call: TRBV19; j_call: TRBJ1-1; d_call: TRBD1
cdr3_nt: TGTGCCAGCAGCTTAGCCTCTTGGGCGGGGGTTTCGTACAATGAGCAGTTCTTC; cdr3_aa: CASSLASWAGVSYNEQFF; clone_size: NA; v_call: TRBV7-6; j_call: TRBJ2-1; d_call: TRBD2
cdr3_nt: TGTGCCAGCAGTTCCCGACAGGGTTTGGCGTCCTACGAGCAGTACTTC; cdr3_aa: CASSSRQGLASYEQYF; clone_size: NA; v_call: TRBV27; j_call: TRBJ2-7; d_call: TRBD1
cdr3_nt: TGTGCCAGCAGCTTGGAGGAGGGGGCCCCCCATGGCTACACCTTC; cdr3_aa: CASSLEEGAPHGYTF; clone_size: many; v_call: TRBV5-5; j_call: TRBJ1-2; d_call: TRBD1
cdr3_nt: TGTGCCAGCAGTCCAACAGGAGAGGAGCAGTTCTTC; cdr3_aa: CASSPTGEEQFF; clone_size: few; v_call: TRBV6-6; j_call: TRBJ2-1; d_call: NA
cdr3_nt: TGTGCCAGCAGCGTGGGACAGGGAATTGAAAAACTGTTTTTT; cdr3_aa: CASSVGQGIEKLFF; clone_size: few; v_call: TRBV12-3/TRBV12-4; j_call: TRBJ1-4; d_call: TRBD1
cdr3_nt: TGTGCCAGCTACTCCCCTAACCGGGACAGGGGGGAGGGCTACACCTTC; cdr3_aa: CASYSPNRDRGEGYTF; clone_size: NA; v_call: TRBV2; j_call: TRBJ1-2; d_call: TRBD1
cdr3_nt: TGCGCCAGCAGCCCAAAAGTCCAGCTTAATCAGCCCCAGCATTTT; cdr3_aa: CASSPKVQLNQPQHF; clone_size: few; v_call: TRBV4-3; j_call: TRBJ1-5; d_call: NA
cdr3_nt: TGCAGTGCTAGAGGGACACCAGACACAGATACGCAGTATTTT; cdr3_aa: CSARGTPDTDTQYF; clone_size: NA; v_call: TRBV20-1; j_call: TRBJ2-3; d_call: NA
cdr3_nt: TGCAGTGCCTACCCGGGGAGAGGTATAAATGAGCAGTTCTTC; cdr3_aa: CSAYPGRGINEQFF; clone_size: few; v_call: TRBV20-1; j_call: TRBJ2-1; d_call: NA
cdr3_nt: TGCGCCAGCAGCTTGGAGGGGACAGGGGGGAATGAGCAGTTCTTC; cdr3_aa: CASSLEGTGGNEQFF; clone_size: NA; v_call: TRBV5-1; j_call: TRBJ2-1; d_call: TRBD1
cdr3_nt: TGCGCCAGCAGCTCCGAAGGGGCCACTACGGGGGAGCAGTACTTC; cdr3_aa: CASSSEGATTGEQYF; clone_size: many; v_call: TRBV5-1; j_call: TRBJ2-7; d_call: NA
cdr3_nt: TGTGCCAGCAGACCAACCCCGGGGGGGCAGGGCACAGATACGCAGTATTTT; cdr3_aa: CASRPTPGGQGTDTQYF; clone_size: NA; v_call: TRBV12-3/TRBV12-4; j_call: TRBJ2-3; d_call: TRBD2
cdr3_nt: TGTGCCAGCAGTCGAGACACTTACAATGAGCAGTTCTTC; cdr3_aa: CASSRDTYNEQFF; clone_size: NA; v_call: TRBV2; j_call: TRBJ2-1; d_call: NA
cdr3_nt: TGTGCCAGCAGCCCTTATAGACCGATGCTCAACACCGGGGAGCTGTTTTTT; cdr3_aa: CASSPYRPMLNTGELFF; clone_size: NA; v_call: TRBV7-8; j_call: TRBJ2-2; d_call: NA
cdr3_nt: TGTGCCAGCAGCTTCACTAGCGGGGAATCCACAGATACGCAGTATTTT; cdr3_aa: CASSFTSGESTDTQYF; clone_size: few; v_call: TRBV7-6; j_call: TRBJ2-3; d_call: TRBD2
cdr3_nt: TGTGCCAGCAGTCGACTAGGATCGAACACCGGGGAGCTGTTTTTT; cdr3_aa: CASSRLGSNTGELFF; clone_size: many; v_call: TRBV27; j_call: TRBJ2-2; d_call: NA
cdr3_nt: TGTGCCAGCAGATCTTATAGACAGGGGGGACTCTATGGCTACACCTTC; cdr3_aa: CASRSYRQGGLYGYTF; clone_size: NA; v_call: TRBV28; j_call: TRBJ1-2; d_call: TRBD1
cdr3_nt: TGCGCCAGCAGCTTGGGTGGCAGGGTGAGCACAGATACGCAGTATTTT; cdr3_aa: CASSLGGRVSTDTQYF; clone_size: many; v_call: TRBV5-1; j_call: TRBJ2-3; d_call: NA
cdr3_nt: TGTGCCAGCAGTGAGGGAGGGACCGAAAAACTGTTTTTT; cdr3_aa: CASSEGGTEKLFF; clone_size: few; v_call: TRBV6-1; j_call: TRBJ1-4; d_call: NA
cdr3_nt: TGTGCCTGGACAGGGCTCGGGGAGACCCAGTACTTC; cdr3_aa: CAWTGLGETQYF; clone_size: few; v_call: TRBV30; j_call: TRBJ2-5; d_call: NA
cdr3_nt: TGTGCCAGCAGTTCTAAGGGGGGGGCCTACGAGCAGTACTTC; cdr3_aa: CASSSKGGAYEQYF; clone_size: NA; v_call: TRBV27; j_call: TRBJ2-7; d_call: NA
cdr3_nt: TGTGCCTGGAGTGTAGGAGGCGTGAGCTATGGCTACACCTTC; cdr3_aa: CAWSVGGVSYGYTF; clone_size: few; v_call: TRBV30; j_call: TRBJ1-2; d_call: NA
cdr3_nt: TGCAGCGTTGAAAGGGGGGGCACAGATACGCAGTATTTT; cdr3_aa: CSVERGGTDTQYF; clone_size: NA; v_call: TRBV29-1; j_call: TRBJ2-3; d_call: NA
cdr3_nt: TGCAGTGCTAGAGATCTGAGACAGGGAGGCAATCAGCCCCAGCATTTT; cdr3_aa: CSARDLRQGGNQPQHF; clone_size: few; v_call: TRBV20-1; j_call: TRBJ1-5; d_call: TRBD1